The 27 T cell receptor beta chains below were found in one sample sequenced in a study of cytomegalovirus exposure and HLA in healthy donors. Here immunoSEQ multiplex PCR was the method, and the copy in TCRdb shows in-frame clones only, minus some. There are under 250,000 clones in the sample; around 80% occur only once, and around 1.2% lies in the top ten. The sequenced sample consisted of PBMCs. The receptors stem from a woman in her 30s in good health and CMV-seronegative.

V and J are TRBV6-4 and TRBJ2-3; TRBD1 matches 8 bases. Germline assignment: CDR1 MRHNA and CDR2 SNTAGT. Trimming at V came to 0 bases and at J to 9 bases, leaving 5 bases not matched to a gene. This CDR3 has 14 amino acids. In DNA, the CDR3 is TGTGCCAGCAGTGACTCTAGGACAGGGTCAACGCAGTATTTT. The encoded protein is CASSDSRTGSTQYF.

The sample holds a few counts of this clone. The gene calls are TRBV5-1 and TRBJ1-5; a weak D match, TRBD1 (6 bases). V lost 4 bases to trimming and J lost 6 bases, with 14 bases between them. Per the germline V gene, CDR1 is SGHRS and CDR2 is YFSETQ. The CDR3 totals 14 residues. The CDR3 reads CASSITGNSQPQHF. The CDR3 region has the DNA TGCGCCAGCAGCATTACAGGGAACTCTCAGCCCCAGCATTTT.

The chain employs TRBV9 and TRBJ2-1, with D possibly matching TRBD2 (6 bases). Germline V CDR1 and CDR2: SGDLS, YYNGEE. V was trimmed by 4 bases and J by 8 bases, leaving 22 bases between them. The CDR3 length is 16 residues. The CDR3 region has the DNA TGTGCCAGCAGCCCCCGTTGGGGGGACCGTACGGATGAGCAGTTCTTC. It encodes CASSPRWGDRTDEQFF.

The rearrangement links TRBV7-9 to TRBJ1-3; tentative D call: TRBD1 (5 bases). The CDR3 is 19 residues long. The germline V gene has CDR1 SEHNR and CDR2 FQNEAQ (reference sequence). The V end lost 1 base, the J end lost 3 bases, and 22 bases lay between the germline ends. CDR3 residues: CASSLGSRDWSLVGNTIYF. CDR3 sequence (DNA): TGTGCCAGCAGCTTAGGCTCTCGGGACTGGTCTTTGGTTGGAAACACCATATATTTT.

This clone was observed once. The rearrangement joins TRBV25-1 to TRBJ2-7; tentatively, D is TRBD1 (6 bases). Germline CDR1 and CDR2: MGHDK and SYGVNS. This CDR3 comprises 12 residues. V shed 8 bases and J shed 5 bases, with 13 bases lying between them. The CDR3, as DNA: TGTGCCAGCGCCCTGGGGGCTAACGAGCAGTACTTC. Residues: CASALGANEQYF.

The chain has TRBV9 and TRBJ2-4, with D possibly TRBD2 on 6 matching bases. V was shortened by 2 bases and J by 0 bases, with 12 bases between the two germline ends. The CDR3 runs 16 residues. Per the germline V gene, CDR1 is SGDLS and CDR2 is YYNGEE. The CDR3: CASSVGRRVAKNIQYF. The CDR3 DNA sequence: TGTGCCAGCAGCGTGGGGAGGAGGGTAGCCAAAAACATTCAGTACTTC.

The chain combines TRBV9 with TRBJ1-1; 9 nucleotides align to TRBD1. V gave up 3 bases and J gave up 5 bases; unmatched junction bases: 8. CDR3 length: 15 amino acids. The germline gives CDR1 SGDLS, CDR2 YYNGEE. As DNA, the CDR3 is TGTGCCAGCAGCGCGACGGGACAGGGTGGTACTGAAGCTTTCTTT. It specifies CASSATGQGGTEAFF.

The rearrangement links TRBV11-1 to TRBJ1-1, with D possibly being TRBD1 (6 bases). The CDR3 covers 14 residues. The germline gives CDR1 SGHAT, CDR2 FQDESV (reference sequence). V lost 1 base to trimming and J lost 0 bases, with 6 bases between them. The CDR3 DNA reads TGTGCCAGCAGCTTAGGACAGGTGAACACTGAAGCTTTCTTT. This codes for CASSLGQVNTEAFF.

The chain combines TRBV6-7 with TRBJ2-7; 9 bases line up with TRBD1. TRBV6-7 is classed as an ORF, of uncertain function. This CDR3 has 18 amino acids. J was trimmed by 1 base and V by 0 bases; bases with no gene match: 10. The CDR3 nucleotides read TGTGCCAGCAGTTACTCGAGGGGGAGGGACAGGGTGTCCTACGAGCAGTACTTC. It encodes CASSYSRGRDRVSYEQYF.

This clone was seen just once. The chain combines TRBV19 with TRBJ1-5, with D unclear. CDR3 length equals 15 residues. V gave up 6 bases and J gave up 2 bases, with 14 bases separating them. Germline loops: CDR1 LNHDA, CDR2 SQIVND (reference sequence). As DNA, the CDR3 is TGTGCCAGTAGAACAACGTTTGCGGGCAATCAGCCCCAGCATTTT. It translates to CASRTTFAGNQPQHF.

The chain has TRBV6-5 and TRBJ2-7, with D possibly being TRBD1 (5 bases). Trimming took off 6 bases at V and 1 base at J, with 10 bases between the two ends. The CDR3 consists of 13 residues. Germline CDR1 is MNHEY and CDR2 is SVGAGI. The CDR3 bases are TGTGCCAGCAGCTCAGGGTTTTCCTACGAGCAGTACTTC. Translating it yields CASSSGFSYEQYF.

V and J are TRBV7-8 and TRBJ1-3, with no clear D. The CDR3 sequence is 17 residues long. Trimming left V 4 bases short and J 4 bases short, with 20 bases between. Germline V CDR1 and CDR2: SGHVS, FQNEAQ. The DNA for the CDR3 is TGTGCCAGCAGCTCCCTAGACCCAAATAGGCCAGGAAACACCATATATTTT. It encodes CASSSLDPNRPGNTIYF.

This clone was seen a few times. This chain joins TRBV18 and TRBJ1-2, with D unresolved. V was pared by 3 bases and J by 2 bases, with 10 bases between. This CDR3 is 14 amino acids long. From germline, CDR1 is KGHSH and CDR2 LQKENI. This chain's CDR3 is CASSPSTDNYGYTF. The DNA for the CDR3 is TGTGCCAGCTCACCGTCGACTGACAACTATGGCTACACCTTC.

This chain uses TRBV7-8 with TRBJ1-2, with 8 positions matching TRBD1. V dropped 4 bases and J dropped 1; count of bases not matched to a gene: 11. In germline, CDR1 is SGHVS, CDR2 FQNEAQ. The CDR3 runs 17 residues. In nucleotides, the CDR3 is TGTGCCAGCAGCTCCTCCGGGACAGGACTCCGTAACTATGGCTACACCTTC. It yields the protein CASSSSGTGLRNYGYTF. Full variable domain (missing parts from reference TRBV7-8 and TRBJ1-2): GAGVSQSPRYKVAKRGQDVALRCDPISGHVSLFWYQQALGQGPEFLTYFQNEAQLDKSGLPSDRFFAERPEGSVSTLKIQRTQQEDSAVYLCASSSSGTGLRNYGYTFGSGTRLTVV.

This clone has just one count. This rearrangement joins TRBV2 to TRBJ2-1, with TRBD1 identical over 9 bases. With 6 bases clipped from V and 6 bases from J, the junction kept 6 bases outside the gene matches. The CDR3 runs 14 residues. Germline CDR1 reads SNHLY; CDR2 reads FYNNEI. CDR3 nucleotides: TGTGCCAGCAGGGGCCAGGACAGGGGCAATGAGCAGTTCTTC. This translates into CASRGQDRGNEQFF.

The chain links TRBV19 to TRBJ2-1; 7 bases match TRBD2. Germline values: CDR1 LNHDA, CDR2 SQIVND (reference sequence). J gave up 8 bases and V 3 bases, and 7 bases lay outside the gene matches. The length of the CDR3 is 14 residues. CDR3 nucleotide sequence: TGTGCCAGTAGTATCGGCGGGACTATGGATGAGCAGTTCTTC. It codes for CASSIGGTMDEQFF.

CDR3 sequence (DNA): TGCGCCAGCAGCTCCTCCTGGGACAGCACTGTTTCTGGAAACACCATATATTTT. It translates to CASSSSWDSTVSGNTIYF. The genes are TRBV5-1 and TRBJ1-3; 7 nucleotides line up with TRBD1. The CDR3 contains 18 residues. Germline CDR1 SGHRS, CDR2 YFSETQ. Unmatched junction bases numbered 13, after V lost 3 bases and J lost 1 base.

V is TRBV7-2 and J is TRBJ1-2; D may be TRBD1 (5 bases). The V end was cut by 4 bases, the J end by 3 bases, with 9 bases between. Germline loops: CDR1 SGHTA, CDR2 FQGNSA. There are 13 residues in the CDR3. The CDR3 sequence is CASSSDIYYGYTF. CDR3 DNA: TGTGCCAGCAGCTCGGACATATACTATGGCTACACCTTC.

The gene calls are TRBV30 and TRBJ2-3; D gene unclear. The germline V gene encodes CDR1 GTSNPN and CDR2 SVGIG (reference sequence). Trimming stripped 3 bases from V and 1 base from J, with 17 bases between. This CDR3 has 16 residues. In nucleotides, the CDR3 is TGTGCCTGGAGCGTACGGTCACAGAAGGGCACAGATACGCAGTATTTT. Translating gives CAWSVRSQKGTDTQYF.

The chain joins TRBV5-6 to TRBJ2-7, with 11 nucleotides matching TRBD2. The CDR3 extends over 17 amino acids. With V trimmed by 0 bases and J by 2 bases, 7 bases remained unmatched. CDR1 and CDR2 from the germline V gene are SGHDT and YYEEEE. The CDR3 region is CASSLETSGVGTYEQYF. The CDR3 DNA reads TGTGCCAGCAGCTTGGAGACTAGCGGGGTAGGGACCTACGAGCAGTACTTC. The whole variable domain, filled in from reference TRBV5-6 and TRBJ2-7, reads DAGVTQSPTHLIKTRGQQVTLRCSPKSGHDTVSWYQQALGQGPQFIFQYYEEEERQRGNFPDRFSGHQFPNYSSELNVNALLLGDSALYLCASSLETSGVGTYEQYFGPGTRLTVT.

The CDR3 is CASSSMRGGTSDTQYF. CDR3 bases: TGTGCCAGCAGCTCCATGCGGGGGGGAACCTCAGATACGCAGTATTTT. The V call is TRBV7-8, the J call TRBJ2-3, with TRBD2 matching over 9 bases. CDR1 and CDR2 from the germline V gene are SGHVS and FQNEAQ. The CDR3 is 16 amino acids. Losses at the gene ends were 4 bases for V and 4 bases for J; bases not matched to a gene: 9.

The gene calls are TRBV6-1 and TRBJ2-3, with TRBD1 matching 9 bases. Unmatched junction bases numbered 3, after V lost 6 bases and J lost 2 bases. This CDR3 comprises 14 residues. Germline lookup yields CDR1 MNHNS and CDR2 SASEGT. The CDR3 protein is CASREQGATDTQYF. CDR3 coding DNA: TGTGCCAGCAGAGAACAGGGGGCCACAGATACGCAGTATTTT.

The chain is built from TRBV2 and TRBJ2-1; 9 nucleotides match TRBD1. The junction had 7 bases not matched to a gene; V was cut back by 6 bases and J by 7 bases. Per the germline V gene, CDR1 is SNHLY and CDR2 is FYNNEI. The CDR3 is made up of 14 amino acids. Here the CDR3 DNA reads TGTGCCAGCAGCGGACAGGGGCGGGGGAATGAGCAGTTCTTC. It encodes CASSGQGRGNEQFF.

The chain has TRBV16 and TRBJ2-7, with 10 bases fitting TRBD1. CDR1 is KGHSY and CDR2 is FQNENV in the germline V gene. The CDR3 sequence is 16 residues long. V lost 7 bases to trimming and J lost 2 bases; unmatched junction nucleotides: 11. The CDR3 is CASTPIAGQGTYEQYF. The DNA for the CDR3 is TGTGCCAGCACCCCGATAGCGGGACAGGGGACCTACGAGCAGTACTTC.

V and J are TRBV7-8 and TRBJ1-1, with TRBD1 identical over 12 bases. CDR3 length equals 17 residues. J gave up 1 base and V 5 bases, and 8 bases lay outside the gene matches. Germline CDR1 is SGHVS and CDR2 is FQNEAQ. CDR3 protein: CASSRSRDRGQNTEAFF. CDR3 bases: TGTGCCAGCAGCCGGTCCCGGGACAGGGGGCAGAACACTGAAGCTTTCTTT.

The CDR3 DNA sequence: TGTGCCACCTCGCTTTTCGGACAGGCAGAGATCTATGGCTACACCTTC. The encoded protein is CATSLFGQAEIYGYTF. This chain links TRBV7-9 with TRBJ1-2; 7 bases agree with TRBD1. Trimming took 10 bases from V and 4 from J; bases not matched to a gene: 18. This CDR3 contains 16 residues. CDR1 is SEHNR, CDR2 FQNEAQ, per germline (reference sequence).

The chain employs TRBV30 and TRBJ1-1; possible D gene TRBD1, 5 bases. There are 13 residues in the CDR3. The germline V gene has CDR1 GTSNPN and CDR2 SVGIG (reference sequence). V dropped 3 bases and J dropped 3 bases, with 11 bases sitting between them. CDR3 region: CAWSRGGDTEAFF. CDR3 nucleotides: TGTGCCTGGAGCCGGGGGGGGGACACTGAAGCTTTCTTT.